The clone carrying this T cell receptor (beta chain) showed up many times. What it recognizes is unknown. Purified naive CD4+ T cells were depleted of CD25+ Tregs. After constant-region reverse-primer amplification, full-length variable regions underwent semi-nested PCR with Nested Universal Primer A. Each CDR3 protein is one row after TCRdb ran MiXCR on the 5' RACE reads. The table has approximately 47,000 distinct CDR3 sequences, 25% to 30% seen once. Study-level points and caveats: Greatest tumor Treg TCR overlap was with tumor naive CD4+ cells. Tumor memory CD4+ T cell TCR gene usage clustered with blood and lymph node memory CD4+ cells and lymph node naive CD4+ cells.

CDR3 size: 15 residues. Germline V gives CDR1 LGHDT, CDR2 YNNKEL (reference sequence). V gave up 0 bases and J gave up 2 bases, with 8 bases separating them. Sequencing was done on a sample of naive CD4+ T cells sorted from blood. Subset reported: naive CD4+ T cells, CD4+CD45RA+CD25-. The receptor comes from a female donor with breast cancer. This rearrangement joins TRBV3-1 to TRBJ2-1; D is undetermined. Here the CDR3 reads CASSQDSSPYNEQFF. The CDR3, as DNA: TGTGCCAGCAGCCAAGATAGTAGTCCCTACAATGAGCAGTTCTTC.